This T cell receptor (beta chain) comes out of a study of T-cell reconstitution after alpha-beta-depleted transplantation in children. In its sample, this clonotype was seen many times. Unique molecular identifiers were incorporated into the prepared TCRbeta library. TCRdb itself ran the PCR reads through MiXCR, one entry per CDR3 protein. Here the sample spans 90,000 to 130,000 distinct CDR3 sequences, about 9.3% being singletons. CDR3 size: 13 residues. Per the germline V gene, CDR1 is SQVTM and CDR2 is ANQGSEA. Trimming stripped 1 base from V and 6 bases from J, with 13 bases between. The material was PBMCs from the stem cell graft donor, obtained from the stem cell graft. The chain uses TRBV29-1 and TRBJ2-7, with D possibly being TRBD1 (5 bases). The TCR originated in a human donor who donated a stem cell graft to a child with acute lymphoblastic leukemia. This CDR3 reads CSVEVTAGLEQYF. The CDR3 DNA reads TGCAGCGTTGAAGTCACGGCAGGGCTCGAGCAGTACTTC.